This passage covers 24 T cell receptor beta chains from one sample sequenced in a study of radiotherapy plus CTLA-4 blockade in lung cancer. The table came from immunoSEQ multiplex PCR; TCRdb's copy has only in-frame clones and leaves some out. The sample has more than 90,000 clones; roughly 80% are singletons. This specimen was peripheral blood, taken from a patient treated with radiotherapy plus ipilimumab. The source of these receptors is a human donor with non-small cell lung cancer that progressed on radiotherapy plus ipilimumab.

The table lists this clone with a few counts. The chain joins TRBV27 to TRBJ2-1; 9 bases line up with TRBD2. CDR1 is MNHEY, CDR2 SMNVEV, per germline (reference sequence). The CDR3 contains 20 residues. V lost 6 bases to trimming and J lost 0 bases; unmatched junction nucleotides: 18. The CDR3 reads CASRQKSALAGPFSYNEQFF. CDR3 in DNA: TGTGCCAGCAGACAAAAAAGCGCACTAGCGGGCCCTTTCTCCTACAATGAGCAGTTCTTC.

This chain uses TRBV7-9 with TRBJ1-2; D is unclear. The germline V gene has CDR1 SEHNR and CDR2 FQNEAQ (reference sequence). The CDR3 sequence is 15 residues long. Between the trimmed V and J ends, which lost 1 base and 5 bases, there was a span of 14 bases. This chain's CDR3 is CASSLDPFLPYGYTF. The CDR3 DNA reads TGTGCCAGCAGCTTAGATCCCTTCTTGCCTTATGGCTACACCTTC.

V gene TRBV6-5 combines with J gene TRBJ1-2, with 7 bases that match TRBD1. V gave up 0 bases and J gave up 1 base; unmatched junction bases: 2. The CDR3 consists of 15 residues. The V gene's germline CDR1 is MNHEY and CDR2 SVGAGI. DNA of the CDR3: TGTGCCAGCAGTTACTCGACAGGGATTAACTATGGCTACACCTTC. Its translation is CASSYSTGINYGYTF.

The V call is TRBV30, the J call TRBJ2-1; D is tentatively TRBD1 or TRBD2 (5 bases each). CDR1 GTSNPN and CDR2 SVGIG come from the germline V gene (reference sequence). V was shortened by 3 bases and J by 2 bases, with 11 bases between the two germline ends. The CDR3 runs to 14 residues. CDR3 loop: CAWRLRGTYNEQFF. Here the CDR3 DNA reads TGTGCCTGGAGATTGAGGGGAACCTACAATGAGCAGTTCTTC.

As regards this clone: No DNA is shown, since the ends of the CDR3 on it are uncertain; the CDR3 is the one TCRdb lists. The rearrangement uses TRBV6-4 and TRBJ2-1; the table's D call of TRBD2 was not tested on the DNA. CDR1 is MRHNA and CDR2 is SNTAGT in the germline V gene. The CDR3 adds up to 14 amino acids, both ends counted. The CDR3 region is CASSTSGGAGEQFF.

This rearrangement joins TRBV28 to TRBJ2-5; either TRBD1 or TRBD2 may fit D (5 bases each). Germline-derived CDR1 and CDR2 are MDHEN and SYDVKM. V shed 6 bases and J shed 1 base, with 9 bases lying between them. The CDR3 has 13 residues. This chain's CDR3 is CASSRGGQETQYF. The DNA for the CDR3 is TGTGCCAGCAGCCGTGGGGGCCAAGAGACCCAGTACTTC. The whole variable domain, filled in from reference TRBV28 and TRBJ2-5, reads DVKVTQSSRYLVKRTGEKVFLECVQDMDHENMFWYRQDPGLGLRLIYFSYDVKMKEKGDIPEGYSVSREKKERFSLILESASTNQTSMYLCASSRGGQETQYFGPGTRLLVL.

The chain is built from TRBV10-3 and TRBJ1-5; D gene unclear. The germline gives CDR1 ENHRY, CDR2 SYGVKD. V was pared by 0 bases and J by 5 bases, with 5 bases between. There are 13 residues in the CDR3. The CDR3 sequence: CAISESQDQPQHF. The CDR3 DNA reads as TGTGCCATCAGTGAGTCGCAGGATCAGCCCCAGCATTTT.

CDR3 coding DNA: TGCGCCAGCAGCTTGGCCGGGGGGCTTACCCTATACAATGAGCAGTTCTTC. Amino acid sequence: CASSLAGGLTLYNEQFF. The chain joins TRBV5-1 to TRBJ2-1, with D perhaps TRBD2 (7 bases). CDR3 length: 17 residues. The germline V and J ends were trimmed by 0 bases and 4 bases, with 17 bases remaining between them. Germline CDR1 reads SGHRS; CDR2 reads YFSETQ.

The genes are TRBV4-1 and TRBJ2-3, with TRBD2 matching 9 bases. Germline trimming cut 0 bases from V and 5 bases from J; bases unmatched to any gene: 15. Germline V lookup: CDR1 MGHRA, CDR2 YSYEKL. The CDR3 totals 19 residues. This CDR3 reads CASSQDASGVGGHGDTQYF. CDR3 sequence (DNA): TGCGCCAGCAGCCAAGATGCTAGCGGGGTGGGTGGGCATGGAGATACGCAGTATTTT.

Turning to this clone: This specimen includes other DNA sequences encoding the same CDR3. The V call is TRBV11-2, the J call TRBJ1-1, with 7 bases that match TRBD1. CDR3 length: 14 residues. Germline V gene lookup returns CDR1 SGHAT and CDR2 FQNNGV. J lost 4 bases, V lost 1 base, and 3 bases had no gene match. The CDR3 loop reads CASSLGQGSTEAFF. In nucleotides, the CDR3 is TGTGCCAGCAGCTTAGGACAGGGCAGCACTGAAGCTTTCTTT.

The CDR3 DNA reads TGTGCCAGCCAGGACAGGGCCGGTACTGAAGCTTTCTTT. It is translated as CASQDRAGTEAFF. This chain links TRBV19 with TRBJ1-1; 8 bases align to TRBD1. The CDR3 runs to 13 residues. The V segment lost 9 bases and the J segment 5 bases; nucleotides outside the gene matches: 8. Per the germline V gene, CDR1 is LNHDA and CDR2 is SQIVND (reference sequence).

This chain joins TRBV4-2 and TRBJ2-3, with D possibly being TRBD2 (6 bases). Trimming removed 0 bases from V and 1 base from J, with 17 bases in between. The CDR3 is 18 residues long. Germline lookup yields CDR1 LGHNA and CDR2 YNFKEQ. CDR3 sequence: CASSQDHRGGTGTDTQYF. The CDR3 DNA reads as TGTGCCAGCAGCCAAGATCATCGGGGCGGGACTGGCACAGATACGCAGTATTTT.

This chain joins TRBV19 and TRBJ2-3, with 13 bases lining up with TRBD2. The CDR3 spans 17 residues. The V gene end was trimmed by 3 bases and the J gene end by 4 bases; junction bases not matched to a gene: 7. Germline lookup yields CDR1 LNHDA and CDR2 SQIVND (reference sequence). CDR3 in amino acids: CASSIWTSGSAADTQYF. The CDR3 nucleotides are TGTGCCAGTAGTATTTGGACTAGCGGGAGTGCAGCAGATACGCAGTATTTT.

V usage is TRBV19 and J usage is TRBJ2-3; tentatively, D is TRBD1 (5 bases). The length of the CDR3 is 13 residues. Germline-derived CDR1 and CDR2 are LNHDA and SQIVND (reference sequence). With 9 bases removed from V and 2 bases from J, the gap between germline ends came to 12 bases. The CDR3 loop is CASAPTATDTQYF. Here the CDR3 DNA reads TGTGCCAGCGCCCCGACAGCCACAGATACGCAGTATTTT.

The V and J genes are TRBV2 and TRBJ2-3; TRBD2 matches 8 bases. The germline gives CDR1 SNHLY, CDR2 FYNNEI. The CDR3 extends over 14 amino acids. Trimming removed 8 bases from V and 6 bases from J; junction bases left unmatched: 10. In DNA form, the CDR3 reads TGTGCCAGCGCCCCGGGACTAGTAGGGGATACGCAGTATTTT. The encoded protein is CASAPGLVGDTQYF.

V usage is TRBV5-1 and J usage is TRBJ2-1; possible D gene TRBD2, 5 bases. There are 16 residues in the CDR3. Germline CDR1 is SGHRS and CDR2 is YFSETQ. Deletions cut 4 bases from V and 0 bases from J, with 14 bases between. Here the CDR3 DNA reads TGCGCCAGCAGCCTGGCGGCGGGCTTCTCCTACAATGAGCAGTTCTTC. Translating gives CASSLAAGFSYNEQFF.

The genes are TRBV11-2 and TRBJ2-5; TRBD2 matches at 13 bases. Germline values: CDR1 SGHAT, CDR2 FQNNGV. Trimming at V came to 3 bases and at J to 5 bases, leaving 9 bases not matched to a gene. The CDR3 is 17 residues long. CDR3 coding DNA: TGTGCCAGCAGCTTTTTACTAGCGGGAGGGCCTAGGGAGACCCAGTACTTC. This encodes CASSFLLAGGPRETQYF.

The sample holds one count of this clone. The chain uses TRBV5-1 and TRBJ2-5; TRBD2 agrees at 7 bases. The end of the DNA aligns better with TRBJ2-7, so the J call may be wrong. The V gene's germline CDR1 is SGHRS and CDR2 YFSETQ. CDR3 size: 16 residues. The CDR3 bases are TGCGCCAGCAGCTTGAACCTCGGGGGGAGCTCCTACGAGCAGTACTTC. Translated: CASSLNLGGSSYEQYF.

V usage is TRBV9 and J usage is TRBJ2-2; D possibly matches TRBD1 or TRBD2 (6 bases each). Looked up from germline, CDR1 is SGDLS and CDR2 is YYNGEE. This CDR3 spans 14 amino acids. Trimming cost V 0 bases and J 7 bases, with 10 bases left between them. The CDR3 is CASSVGGAGGELFF. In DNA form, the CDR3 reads TGTGCCAGCAGCGTAGGGGGGGCTGGCGGGGAGCTGTTTTTT. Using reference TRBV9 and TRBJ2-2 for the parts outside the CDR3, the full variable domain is DSGVTQTPKHLITATGQRVTLRCSPRSGDLSVYWYQQSLDQGLQFLIQYYNGEERAKGNILERFSAQQFPDLHSELNLSSLELGDSALYFCASSVGGAGGELFFGEGSRLTVL.

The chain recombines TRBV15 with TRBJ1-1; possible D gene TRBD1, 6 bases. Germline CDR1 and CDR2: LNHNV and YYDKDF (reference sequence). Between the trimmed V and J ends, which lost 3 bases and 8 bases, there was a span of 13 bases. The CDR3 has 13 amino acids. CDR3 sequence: CATSSKRGGEAFF. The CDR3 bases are TGTGCCACCAGCAGCAAGAGGGGGGGCGAAGCTTTCTTT.

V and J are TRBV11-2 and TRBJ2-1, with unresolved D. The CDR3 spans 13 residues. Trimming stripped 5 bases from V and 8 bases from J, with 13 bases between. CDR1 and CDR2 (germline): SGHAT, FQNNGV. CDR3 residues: CASSPRTADEQFF. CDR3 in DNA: TGTGCCAGCAGCCCTCGGACCGCGGATGAGCAGTTCTTC.

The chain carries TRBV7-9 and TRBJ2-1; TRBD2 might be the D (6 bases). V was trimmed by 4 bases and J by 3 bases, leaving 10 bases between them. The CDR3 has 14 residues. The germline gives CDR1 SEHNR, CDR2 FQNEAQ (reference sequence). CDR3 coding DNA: TGTGCCAGCAGCTCAGAGACTAGCTACAATGAGCAGTTCTTC. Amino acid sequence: CASSSETSYNEQFF.

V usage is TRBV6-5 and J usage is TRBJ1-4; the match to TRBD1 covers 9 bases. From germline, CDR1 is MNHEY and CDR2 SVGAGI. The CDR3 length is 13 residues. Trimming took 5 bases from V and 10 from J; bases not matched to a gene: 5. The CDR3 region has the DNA TGTGCCAGCAGTAAACAGGGGGCAGGAAAACTGTTTTTT. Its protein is CASSKQGAGKLFF.

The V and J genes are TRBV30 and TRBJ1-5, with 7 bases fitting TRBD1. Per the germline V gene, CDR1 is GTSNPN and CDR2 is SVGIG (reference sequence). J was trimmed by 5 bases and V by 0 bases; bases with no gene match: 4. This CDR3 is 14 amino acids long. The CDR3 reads CAWSVLTGDQPQHF. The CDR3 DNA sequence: TGTGCCTGGAGTGTACTTACAGGGGATCAGCCCCAGCATTTT.